The entry below gives a single TCR beta chain sequence along with its context. What it binds is unknown. This entry comes from a study of a mutant IDH1 vaccine in newly diagnosed glioma. About the research overall: Onset of vaccination occurred 4-6 weeks following radiotherapy alone, or with temozolomide cycles. Treated patients had a mean age of roughly 40 years and an approximately 62% male, around 40% female split. V12 fell at week 35 and V13, the study end, at week 47.

Time point specified: week 35, safety follow-up. Doses consisted of 300 ug of mutant IDH1 20-mer peptide each, paired with topical imiquimod. CDR3 length: 14 residues. TCRdb's table, derived via immunoSEQ multiplex PCR, lists solely in-frame clones and lacks some. The sample lists 30,000 to 40,000 clones; roughly 80% were seen once. The V call is TRBV21-1, the J call TRBJ2-7; the table's D gene call, TRBD1, was not cross checked with the DNA. TRBV21-1 counts as a pseudogene. This TCR derives from a woman younger than 30 with glioma. The sample in question was PBMCs, obtained from a glioma patient whose treatment included an IDH1 peptide vaccine. In DNA form, the CDR3 reads TGTGCCAGCAGCAAATGGGACAGGGTCTACGAGCAGTACTTC. This codes for CASSKWDRVYEQYF.